Below, 5 T cell receptor beta chains from the same sample are listed, as sequenced in a study of T cell responses to AZD1222 COVID-19 vaccine. Produced via immunoSEQ multiplex PCR; TCRdb's table is partial and in-frame only. This table has 140,000 to 150,000 clones, around 90% appearing once. The source material was peripheral blood, sampled 28 days after the second AZD1222 dose. The receptors stem from an adult who received the AZD1222 COVID-19 vaccine.

The chain carries TRBV13 and TRBJ2-7, with 7 nucleotides matching TRBD1. The CDR3 covers 14 residues. V shed 5 bases and J 2 bases; nucleotides not matched to a gene: 6. CDR1 is PRHDT and CDR2 is FYEKMQ in the germline V gene (reference sequence). The CDR3 here is CASSPSDRAYEQYF. CDR3 in DNA: TGTGCCAGCAGCCCTTCAGACAGGGCCTACGAGCAGTACTTC. The full variable domain, completed using reference TRBV13 and TRBJ2-7, is AAGVIQSPRHLIKEKRETATLKCYPIPRHDTVYWYQQGPGQDPQFLISFYEKMQSDKGSIPDRFSAQQFSDYHSELNMSSLELGDSALYFCASSPSDRAYEQYFGPGTRLTVT.

The chain joins TRBV7-9 to TRBJ2-7; unclear D gene. Trimming shortened V by 1 base and J by 5 bases, and 6 bases separated the two germline ends. The CDR3 runs to 12 residues. In germline, CDR1 is SEHNR, CDR2 FQNEAQ (reference sequence). CDR3 in amino acids: CASSLDGNEQYF. CDR3 nucleotides: TGTGCCAGCAGCTTAGACGGAAACGAGCAGTACTTC.

The V gene is TRBV19, the J gene TRBJ2-7, with D perhaps matching TRBD2 (5 bases). V was cut by 9 bases and J by 3 bases, with 12 bases left in between. The length of the CDR3 is 12 residues. Germline-derived CDR1 and CDR2 are LNHDA and SQIVND (reference sequence). The CDR3, as DNA: TGTGCCAGCGAGGGCAGGAACTACGAGCAGTACTTC. Its translation is CASEGRNYEQYF.

This chain links TRBV7-9 with TRBJ2-7; 10 bases line up with TRBD1. CDR1 and CDR2 from the germline V gene are SEHNR and FQNEAQ (reference sequence). This CDR3 comprises 12 residues. V dropped 5 bases and J dropped 12; count of bases not matched to a gene: 7. CDR3 DNA: TGTGCCAGCAGCCCCGGGACAGGGGATGTGTACTTC. It is translated as CASSPGTGDVYF.

This rearrangement joins TRBV7-2 to TRBJ2-3; D unresolved. Germline CDR1 and CDR2: SGHTA and FQGNSA. The V gene lost 6 bases and the J gene lost 0 bases, with 13 bases spanning the gap. This CDR3 spans 15 amino acids. CDR3 in amino acids: CASRFTPQSTDTQYF. The CDR3 DNA sequence: TGTGCCAGCAGGTTCACCCCTCAGAGCACAGATACGCAGTATTTT.